This is a list of T cell receptor beta chains from one sample in a study of blood T cells in healthy people across ages. TCRdb re-derived calls from the 5' RACE reads in MiXCR, one entry per CDR3 protein. The sample gives more than 1.4 million distinct CDR3 sequences, roughly 40% of which show up once; roughly 7.9% is in the top ten. The sequenced sample consisted of blood. The source of these receptors is a woman aged 18-29 years in good health. Each CDR3 is given with its conserved first and last residue. Each record gives: V gene, J gene, CDR3 protein.

V: TRBV12-3/TRBV12-4
J: TRBJ2-1
CDR3: CASSFNDREQFF

V: TRBV20-1
J: TRBJ2-5
CDR3: CSAQDGGIMAETQYF

V: TRBV5-1
J: TRBJ2-7
CDR3: CASSRQATSYEQYF

V: TRBV7-9
J: -
CDR3: CASSFPGVAGENIQYF

V: TRBV4-1
J: TRBJ2-5
CDR3: CASSQVQAQTQYF

V: TRBV20-1
J: -
CDR3: CSAQRDNYEQYF

V: TRBV28
J: -
CDR3: CASSLRTASSYNEQYF

V: TRBV9
J: TRBJ2-3
CDR3: CASSVELAGTDTQYF

V: TRBV20-1
J: TRBJ2-5
CDR3: CSASRTSAETQYF

V: TRBV6-1
J: TRBJ1-2
CDR3: CASSEVEGINYGYTF

V: TRBV4-1
J: TRBJ2-1
CDR3: CASSLSGTSELFVNEQFF

V: TRBV20-1
J: TRBJ2-1
CDR3: CSATSGYEQFF

V: TRBV7-6
J: TRBJ1-4
CDR3: CASSPGGIIEKLFF

V: TRBV7-2
J: TRBJ1-4
CDR3: CAGSLADEKLFF

V: TRBV10-3
J: TRBJ1-1
CDR3: CAISESGTREAFF

V: TRBV6-1
J: TRBJ1-2
CDR3: CAGWTGAYGYTF

V: TRBV10-3
J: TRBJ2-7
CDR3: CAISESVHEQYF

V: TRBV5-1
J: TRBJ1-1
CDR3: CASSIGNTEAFF

V: TRBV29-1
J: TRBJ1-2
CDR3: CSGLGDAGYSF

V: TRBV20-1
J: TRBJ2-7
CDR3: CSAAPPRRSYEQYF

V: TRBV20-1
J: TRBJ2-7
CDR3: CSARRTQIYEQYF

V: TRBV12-3/TRBV12-4
J: TRBJ2-7
CDR3: CASSLGADITWEQYF

V: TRBV11-1
J: TRBJ2-1
CDR3: CASSLVGPVHEQFF

V: TRBV12-3/TRBV12-4
J: TRBJ2-5
CDR3: CASSTPGTGLETQYF

V: TRBV2
J: TRBJ2-3
CDR3: CASSDNLAGGTDTQYF

V: TRBV20-1
J: TRBJ2-3
CDR3: CSASSSGDADTQYF

V: TRBV9
J: TRBJ1-1
CDR3: CASSATLGTGGEDTEAFF

V: TRBV6-5
J: -
CDR3: CASSYSIAEDKNIQYF

V: TRBV7-2
J: TRBJ1-2
CDR3: CASSLYRENYGYTF

V: TRBV15
J: TRBJ2-1
CDR3: CATSRAAGSYNEQFF

V: TRBV25-1
J: TRBJ2-7
CDR3: CASRATSFGDNEQYF

V: TRBV6-1
J: TRBJ1-5
CDR3: CASSPTPGQGLSQPQHF

V: TRBV29-1
J: TRBJ1-2
CDR3: CSVVTLRGYTF

V: TRBV2
J: TRBJ2-7
CDR3: CASRAKELYEQYF

V: TRBV29-1
J: TRBJ1-2
CDR3: CSAEVNYGYTF

V: TRBV29-1
J: TRBJ1-5
CDR3: CSVIWGGQGAQPQHF

V: TRBV29-1
J: TRBJ2-5
CDR3: CSVGGDHVQETQYF

V: TRBV3-1
J: TRBJ1-6
CDR3: CASSQPGGGQGNSPLHF

V: TRBV7-9
J: TRBJ2-3
CDR3: CASRPGHSRTGTQYF

V: TRBV20-1
J: TRBJ2-1
CDR3: CSHTRGAQSEQFF

V: TRBV5-1
J: TRBJ1-2
CDR3: CASSLDANYGYTF

V: TRBV4-2
J: TRBJ2-2
CDR3: CASSQEGSNTGELFF

V: TRBV6-5
J: TRBJ2-7
CDR3: CASSYQSTPTGYYEQYF

V: TRBV10-3
J: -
CDR3: CASLPGQGETQYF

V: TRBV6-1
J: TRBJ2-7
CDR3: CASSGSGTEGYEQYF